These 10 T cell receptor beta chains originate from one sample sequenced in a study of Ad26.COV2.S vaccination and SARS-CoV-2 variants. Here immunoSEQ multiplex PCR was the method, and the copy in TCRdb shows in-frame clones only, minus some. The sample contains 350,000 to 600,000 clones, roughly nine tenths of which appear only once. Described treatment: about 20 received Ad26.COV2.S at low or high dose, single or two shots; a few received placebo; per-sample allocation not given. Specimen acquisition occurred on day 63 following the initial vaccine or placebo injection. Sequenced material: peripheral blood, taken in a trial of Ad26.COV2.S vaccine versus placebo. These receptors were obtained from a person aged 18-60 years who received the Ad26.COV2.S COVID-19 vaccine or a placebo.

DNA of the CDR3: TGTGCCTGGAGCCGACAGGGAGTCGAAAAACTGTTTTTT. Residues: CAWSRQGVEKLFF. The chain carries TRBV30 and TRBJ1-4; 7 bases match TRBD1. Trimming took 3 bases from V and 8 from J; bases not matched to a gene: 6. The germline V gene encodes CDR1 GTSNPN and CDR2 SVGIG (reference sequence). The CDR3 is 13 amino acids. Drawing the rest from reference TRBV30 and TRBJ1-4, the complete variable domain is SQTIHQWPATLVQPVGSPLSLECTVEGTSNPNLYWYRQAAGRGLQLLFYSVGIGQISSEVPQNLSASRPQDRQFILSSKKLLLSDSGFYLCAWSRQGVEKLFFGSGTQLSVL.

This clone was observed a handful of times. The chain couples TRBV5-1 to TRBJ2-1; 8 positions match TRBD2. CDR1 and CDR2 (germline): SGHRS, YFSETQ. After removal of 5 bases from V and 3 bases from J, the junction contained 16 bases not matched to a gene. This CDR3 comprises 18 residues. CDR3 amino acids: CASRDAGLVPKIYNEQFF. Here the CDR3 DNA reads TGCGCCAGCAGGGATGCGGGACTAGTCCCGAAAATCTACAATGAGCAGTTCTTC.

This clone has a single count. The chain is built from TRBV28 and TRBJ2-7, with D perhaps matching TRBD1 or TRBD2 (6 bases each). The germline V gene has CDR1 MDHEN and CDR2 SYDVKM. The V gene lost 0 bases and the J gene lost 2 bases, with 29 bases spanning the gap. The CDR3 totals 21 residues. The CDR3 DNA reads TGTGCCAGCAGTTTATGGGCCACAGGGAAAAAGAGGCTAGCGTTCGCCTACGAGCAGTACTTC. It encodes CASSLWATGKKRLAFAYEQYF.

The chain recombines TRBV7-9 with TRBJ1-4, with D uncertain. The V and J ends lost 5 bases and 0 bases respectively, with 7 bases between them. CDR1 is SEHNR, CDR2 FQNEAQ, per germline (reference sequence). CDR3 length: 14 amino acids. CDR3 nucleotides: TGTGCCAGCAGCCCAACGGCAACTAATGAAAAACTGTTTTTT. It codes for CASSPTATNEKLFF.

The chain combines TRBV27 with TRBJ2-1; D ambiguous. Trimming pared 2 bases from V and 9 bases from J, leaving 14 bases between. CDR3 size: 14 residues. The germline V gene encodes CDR1 MNHEY and CDR2 SMNVEV (reference sequence). The CDR3 protein is CASSLGVRVSEQFF. The CDR3 nucleotides are TGTGCCAGCAGTTTAGGGGTAAGGGTAAGTGAGCAGTTCTTC.

The V call is TRBV25-1, the J call TRBJ2-3, with a weak D call TRBD2 (6 bases). CDR1 MGHDK and CDR2 SYGVNS come from the germline V gene. The CDR3 extends over 16 amino acids. V was shortened by 4 bases and J by 0 bases, with 14 bases between the two germline ends. The CDR3 DNA reads as TGTGCCAGCAGTGGGGGGACTTTTCCTAGCACAGATACGCAGTATTTT. Translation: CASSGGTFPSTDTQYF.

V and J are TRBV5-1 and TRBJ1-1; D is undetermined. Germline V gene sequence: CDR1 SGHRS, CDR2 YFSETQ. The V and J ends lost 1 base and 2 bases respectively, with 6 bases between them. The CDR3 covers 13 residues. CDR3: CASSLSLNTEAFF. Here the CDR3 DNA reads TGCGCCAGCAGCTTGAGCTTAAACACTGAAGCTTTCTTT.

The chain links TRBV7-2 to TRBJ2-5, with D tentatively TRBD1 or TRBD2 (5 bases each). Germline loops: CDR1 SGHTA, CDR2 FQGNSA. The V end lost 4 bases, the J end lost 1 base, and 7 bases lay between the germline ends. The CDR3 extends over 13 amino acids. CDR3: CASSSGPQETQYF. For the CDR3, the DNA is TGTGCCAGCAGCTCGGGACCCCAAGAGACCCAGTACTTC.

The J gene is TRBJ2-1, the V gene TRBV3-1 (or the pseudogene TRBV3-2); perhaps TRBD2 as D (5 bases). The V gene's germline CDR1 is LGHDT and CDR2 YNNKEL (reference sequence). The V end lost 1 base, the J end lost 7 bases, and 14 bases lay between the germline ends. There are 15 residues in the CDR3. In DNA, the CDR3 is TGTGCCAGCAGCCAAGGGCTAGCCCCTCAAAATGAGCAGTTCTTC. Protein sequence: CASSQGLAPQNEQFF.

The chain is built from TRBV5-1 and TRBJ1-2, with TRBD1 matching over 8 bases. Unmatched junction bases numbered 4, after V lost 4 bases and J lost 2 bases. The CDR3 totals 14 residues. Germline V lookup: CDR1 SGHRS, CDR2 YFSETQ. CDR3 sequence: CASSRTGTNYGYTF. CDR3 sequence (DNA): TGCGCCAGCAGCCGGACAGGGACCAACTATGGCTACACCTTC.